This T cell receptor (beta chain) was sequenced for a study of blood T cell repertoires in COVID-19. Produced via immunoSEQ multiplex PCR; TCRdb's table is partial and in-frame only. This sample yields some 290,000 clones, of which 90% are seen a single time; 3.9% belongs to the top ten. This CDR3 spans 16 amino acids. The ends were cut back, 5 bases at V and 6 bases at J, with 23 bases in the middle. The germline CDR1 and CDR2 sequences are SGHRS and YFSETQ. The sequence derives from a woman aged 25-40 years who had been exposed to COVID-19. The chain combines TRBV5-1 with TRBJ1-2; D may be TRBD1 (6 bases). Sequenced input: PBMCs or T cells enriched from blood (not recorded which). The CDR3 coding sequence is TGCGCCAGCAGTTTCTACAGGGACGGGGCTATTGATGGCTACACCTTC. Encoded protein: CASSFYRDGAIDGYTF.